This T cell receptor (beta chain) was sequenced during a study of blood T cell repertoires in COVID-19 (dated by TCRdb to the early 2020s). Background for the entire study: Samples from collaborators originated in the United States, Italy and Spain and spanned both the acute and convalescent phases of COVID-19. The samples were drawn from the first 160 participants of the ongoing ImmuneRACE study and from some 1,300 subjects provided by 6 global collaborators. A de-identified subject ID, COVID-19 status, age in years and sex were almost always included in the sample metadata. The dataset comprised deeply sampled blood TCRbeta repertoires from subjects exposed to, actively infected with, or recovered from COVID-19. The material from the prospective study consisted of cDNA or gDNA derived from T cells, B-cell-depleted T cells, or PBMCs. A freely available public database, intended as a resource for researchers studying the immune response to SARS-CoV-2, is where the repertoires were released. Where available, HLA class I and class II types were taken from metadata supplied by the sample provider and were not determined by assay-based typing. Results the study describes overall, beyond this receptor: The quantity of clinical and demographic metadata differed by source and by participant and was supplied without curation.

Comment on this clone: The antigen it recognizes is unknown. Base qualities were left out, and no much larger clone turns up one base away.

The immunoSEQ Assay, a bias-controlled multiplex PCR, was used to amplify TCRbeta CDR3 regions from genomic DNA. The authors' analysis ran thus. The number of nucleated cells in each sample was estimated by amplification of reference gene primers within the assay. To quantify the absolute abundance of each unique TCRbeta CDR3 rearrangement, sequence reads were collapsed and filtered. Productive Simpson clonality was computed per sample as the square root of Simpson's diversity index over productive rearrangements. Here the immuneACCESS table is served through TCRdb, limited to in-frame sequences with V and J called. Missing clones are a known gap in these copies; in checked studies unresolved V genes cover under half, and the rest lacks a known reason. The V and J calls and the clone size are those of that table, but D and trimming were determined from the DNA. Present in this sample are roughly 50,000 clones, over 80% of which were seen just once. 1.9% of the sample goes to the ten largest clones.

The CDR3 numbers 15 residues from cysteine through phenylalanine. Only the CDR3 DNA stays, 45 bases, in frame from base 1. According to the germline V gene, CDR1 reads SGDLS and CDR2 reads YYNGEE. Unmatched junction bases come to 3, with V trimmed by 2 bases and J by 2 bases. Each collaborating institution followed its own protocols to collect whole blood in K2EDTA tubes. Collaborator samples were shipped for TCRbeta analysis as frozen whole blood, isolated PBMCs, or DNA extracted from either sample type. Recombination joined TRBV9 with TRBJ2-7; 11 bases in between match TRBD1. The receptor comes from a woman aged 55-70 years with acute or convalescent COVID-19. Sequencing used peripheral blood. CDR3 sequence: CASSVGQGATYEQYF. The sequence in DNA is TGTGCCAGCAGCGTCGGACAGGGGGCGACCTACGAGCAGTACTTC. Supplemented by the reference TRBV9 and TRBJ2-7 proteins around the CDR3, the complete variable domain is DSGVTQTPKHLITATGQRVTLRCSPRSGDLSVYWYQQSLDQGLQFLIQYYNGEERAKGNILERFSAQQFPDLHSELNLSSLELGDSALYFCASSVGQGATYEQYFGPGTRLTVT.